This T cell receptor (beta chain) came from a study of T cells in Graves' hyperthyroidism and ophthalmopathy (dated by TCRdb to 2018 to 2020). Study-level background: Peripheral blood samples were taken at initial diagnosis, before any treatment was given. TCR V-J signatures able to tell the groups apart were searched for in a discovery cohort of 90 to 100 patients, of whom 40 to 45 had Graves' ophthalmopathy and about 60 had stable Graves' hyperthyroidism. Whether ophthalmopathy could be predicted prospectively was tested in an independent validation cohort made up of roughly 20 hyperthyroidism patients plus 17 patients who later progressed to ophthalmopathy. The 95 to 100 discovery patients were randomly divided into training and test sets at a 7:3 ratio. In addition, the study compared T-cell repertoires in thyroid tissue and in blood from 6 or 7 Graves' hyperthyroidism patients. Following sampling, methimazole starting at 30 mg daily was given to hyperthyroidism patients, and high-dose intravenous methylprednisolone was given to ophthalmopathy patients. TCR Vbeta CDR3 sequencing of 140 or so peripheral blood samples (around 45 ophthalmopathy, 75 hyperthyroidism and approximately 17 progressor patients) is reported in the paper.

Points the paper makes about the study in general: Blood samples also contained most of the expanded thyroid clonotypes (frequency above 0.001), which suggests that blood repertoires may reflect thyroid immune responses. In validation, the model predicted progression to ophthalmopathy with over 65% sensitivity and around 72% specificity, a median of around 6.6 months before onset. Sample size was not statistically predetermined, and investigators were not blinded to group allocation. In cross-validation, a model built on a 13 V-J signature told ophthalmopathy apart from stable hyperthyroidism with approximately 90% sensitivity and around 84% specificity, and in testing the same model reached 80%/75%.

Amplification of TCR beta CDR3 regions was carried out from RNA transcripts. The first round of RT-PCR for the TCR CDR3 was performed with the HTBI primer set and the Qiagen OneStep RT-PCR kit. Libraries were constructed in a second round of multiplex PCR, after which size selection and purification were carried out. Paired-end sequencing of the libraries was performed with 100 bp reads on an Illumina HiSeq2000. Under the source paper's analysis protocol: Raw data were processed with SOAPnuke, discarding reads with adapters, uncalled bases, mean Phred below 15, or no exact constant-primer or identifier match. High-quality paired reads were merged with COPE v1.2.5, and unique nucleotide sequences were defined as clonotypes. Clonotypes were aligned to IMGT TRBV, TRBD and TRBJ reference segments using MiTCR v1.1. The analysis included only V-J combinations with a frequency above 0.0001, which together covered more than 99% of the repertoires. A TCS score was defined as the ratio of F50 (clonal expansion) to E x V (chaos), with BLOSUM62-based TCRdist applied between CDR3 peptides within each V-J. Welch's t-statistics and random forest reduced approximately 520 V-J features to 10 to 15, which were used in a naive Bayes classifier (R e1071). TCRdb reprocessed the public reads (quality trimming at Q25 with fastp, clone calling with MiXCR) and kept in-frame beta chains. CDR3 protein sequences are deduplicated, and each keeps its most common genes and DNA. Clone size and V and J calls follow TCRdb, not the original study. For this sample the table gives around 600,000 distinct CDR3 sequences, of which 14% were detected only once. Jointly, the top ten make up 7% to 9% of the sample.

This clonotype appeared many times. The antigen it recognizes is unknown. The input lacks base qualities; no much larger clone sits a single base away. Ophthalmopathy patients had moderately to severely active disease, with a Clinical Activity Score of 3 or more, a NOSPECS grade of 4 or more, and a disease duration of less than 3 months. The study excluded patients with uncontrolled infections, other autoimmune diseases, pregnancy or lactation. Diagnoses relied on clinical symptoms, serum thyroxine and TRAb, thyroid ultrasound and orbital computed tomography. Ficoll-Paque density gradient centrifugation was used to isolate PBMCs from about 9 ml of fresh peripheral blood. Trizol reagent was used to extract total RNA, and RNA quality was then checked on an Agilent 2100 Bioanalyzer. The sample consisted of blood. The sequence was obtained from a woman younger than 35 with Graves' ophthalmopathy.

The CDR3 protein sequence reads: CSAAQASSGNTIYF. The sequenced DNA: TGCAGTGCTGCACAGGCGAGCTCTGGAAACACCATATATTTT. The rearranged segments are TRBV20-1 and TRBJ1-3, and the D gene may be TRBD1, 5 bases matching. Its CDR3 holds 14 amino acids, cysteine through phenylalanine. The DNA shown is the 42-base CDR3, in frame from base 1. CDR1 and CDR2 were assigned from the germline V gene (reference sequence) as DFQATT and SNEGSKA. V loses 5 bases of germline sequence and J loses 0 bases, and the interval between the two ends is 11 bases.